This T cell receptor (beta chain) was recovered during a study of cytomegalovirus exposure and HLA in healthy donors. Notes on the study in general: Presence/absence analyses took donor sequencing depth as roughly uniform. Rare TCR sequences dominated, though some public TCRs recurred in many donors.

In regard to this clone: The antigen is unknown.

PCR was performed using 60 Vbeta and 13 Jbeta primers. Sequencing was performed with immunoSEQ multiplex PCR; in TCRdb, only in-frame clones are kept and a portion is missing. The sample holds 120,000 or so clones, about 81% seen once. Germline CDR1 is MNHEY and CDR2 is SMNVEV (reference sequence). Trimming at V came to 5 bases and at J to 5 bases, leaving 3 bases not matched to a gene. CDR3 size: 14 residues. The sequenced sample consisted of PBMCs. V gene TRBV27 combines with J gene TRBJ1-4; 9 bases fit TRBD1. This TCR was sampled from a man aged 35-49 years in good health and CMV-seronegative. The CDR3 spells CASSPDRGNEKLFF. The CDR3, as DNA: TGTGCCAGCAGTCCGGACAGGGGAAATGAAAAACTGTTTTTT.